Listed here are 13 T cell receptor beta chains from one sample, sequenced in a study of T cell clones after liver transplantation. TCRdb's copy holds only in-frame clones and misses some; the assay was immunoSEQ multiplex PCR. The sample consists of fewer than 85,000 clones, less than 90% of them appearing once. The sequencing here drew on CD4+ T cells from blood, taken at the 22-month timepoint. The receptors here all came from a human patient who received a liver transplant. Certain T cells may be donor cells from the graft.

The table lists this clone with a few counts. In nucleotides, the CDR3 is TGCGCCAGCAGCTTGGAACAGGGGGAAGATACGCAGTATTTT. Translation gives CASSLEQGEDTQYF. This chain connects TRBV5-1 to TRBJ2-3, with 8 bases matching TRBD1. V lost 0 bases and J lost 5; bases outside the gene matches: 2. The CDR3 is 14 residues long. Germline V gene sequence: CDR1 SGHRS, CDR2 YFSETQ.

This sequence joins TRBV13 and TRBJ2-2; no definite D call. There are 13 residues in the CDR3. V lost 10 bases to trimming and J lost 8 bases, with 17 bases between them. CDR1 PRHDT and CDR2 FYEKMQ come from the germline V gene (reference sequence). In DNA form, the CDR3 reads TGTGCCACCCAGCCAGTTTCCTATGGGGAGCTGTTTTTT. This codes for CATQPVSYGELFF. Looking up the rest from reference TRBV13 and TRBJ2-2 gives the full variable domain: AAGVIQSPRHLIKEKRETATLKCYPIPRHDTVYWYQQGPGQDPQFLISFYEKMQSDKGSIPDRFSAQQFSDYHSELNMSSLELGDSALYFCATQPVSYGELFFGEGSRLTVL.

This clone showed up just a few times. The chain uses TRBV7-2 and TRBJ2-7, with 8 bases matching TRBD1. Unmatched junction bases numbered 5, after V lost 5 bases and J lost 5 bases. The germline V gene encodes CDR1 SGHTA and CDR2 FQGNSA. The CDR3 sequence is 13 residues long. CDR3 amino acids: CASSRDRGHEQYF. In DNA, the CDR3 is TGTGCCAGCAGCCGAGACAGGGGCCACGAGCAGTACTTC.

V and J are TRBV30 and TRBJ1-5; D ambiguous. Per the germline V gene, CDR1 is GTSNPN and CDR2 is SVGIG (reference sequence). This CDR3 has 13 amino acids. V shed 0 bases and J shed 4 bases, with 7 bases lying between them. CDR3 amino acids: CAWSVDGNQPQHF. In DNA form, the CDR3 reads TGTGCCTGGAGTGTTGACGGAAATCAGCCCCAGCATTTT.

This clone was detected a few times. The chain couples TRBV29-1 to TRBJ2-3, with 9 bases identical to TRBD1. With 6 bases clipped from V and 6 bases from J, the junction kept 4 bases outside the gene matches. The CDR3 has 12 residues. From germline, CDR1 is SQVTM and CDR2 ANQGSEA. The DNA of the CDR3 is TGCAGCGTGCGACAGGGGGGCGATACGCAGTATTTT. This codes for CSVRQGGDTQYF.

With regard to this clone: A junction boundary mismatches the germline segment, possibly from a read error. The chain's CDR3 is CASSLIGLAQETQYF. The DNA for the CDR3 is TGTGCTAGCAGCTTAATTGGGTTGGCCCAAGAGACCCAGTACTTC. The chain recombines TRBV7-7 with TRBJ2-5, with D unclear. The CDR3 totals 15 residues. CDR1 and CDR2 from the germline V gene are SSHAT and FNYEAQ (reference sequence).

The genes are TRBV5-5 and TRBJ1-1; D is undetermined. The CDR3 has 13 residues. The germline gives CDR1 SGHKS, CDR2 YYEKEE (reference sequence). V was clipped by 2 bases and J by 1 base, with 6 bases between them. CDR3 amino acids: CASSFRSNTEAFF. The CDR3 region has the DNA TGTGCCAGCAGCTTTCGTTCGAACACTGAAGCTTTCTTT.

V usage is TRBV27 and J usage is TRBJ1-2; tentatively, D is TRBD1 (5 bases). The V end was cut by 2 bases, the J end by 5 bases, with 12 bases between. The CDR3 totals 14 residues. Per germline, CDR1 MNHEY and CDR2 SMNVEV (reference sequence). The CDR3 DNA sequence: TGTGCCAGCAGTTTAAACAGGCAGTCATATGGCTACACCTTC. This sequence encodes CASSLNRQSYGYTF.

This sequence joins TRBV7-9 and TRBJ2-2; 8 nucleotides align to TRBD1. Germline V gene sequence: CDR1 SEHNR, CDR2 FQNEAQ (reference sequence). With V trimmed by 5 bases and J by 4 bases, 3 bases remained unmatched. The length of the CDR3 is 14 residues. CDR3 nucleotides: TGTGCCAGCAGCGAGGACAGGGTCACCGGGGAGCTGTTTTTT. This sequence encodes CASSEDRVTGELFF. Together with reference TRBV7-9 and TRBJ2-2, the CDR3 gives the full variable domain: DTGVSQNPRHKITKRGQNVTFRCDPISEHNRLYWYRQTLGQGPEFLTYFQNEAQLEKSRLLSDRFSAERPKGSFSTLEIQRTEQGDSAMYLCASSEDRVTGELFFGEGSRLTVL.

V usage is TRBV5-3 and J usage is TRBJ1-2, with TRBD1 matching 10 bases. Being an ORF, TRBV5-3 has a function that is uncertain. The V segment lost 4 bases and the J segment 8 bases; nucleotides outside the gene matches: 11. The CDR3 loop spans 15 amino acids. The CDR3: CARSPSGQGRDGYTF. Here the CDR3 DNA reads TGTGCCAGAAGCCCATCGGGACAGGGGAGAGACGGCTACACCTTC.

This chain uses TRBV30 with TRBJ2-5; a weak D match, TRBD1 (5 bases). The CDR3 totals 14 residues. Germline V CDR1 and CDR2: GTSNPN, SVGIG (reference sequence). The germline V and J ends were trimmed by 2 bases and 4 bases, with 14 bases remaining between them. Here the CDR3 reads CAWSLGQGIETQYF. The CDR3 bases are TGTGCCTGGAGTTTAGGCCAGGGCATAGAGACCCAGTACTTC.

This chain joins TRBV27 and TRBJ2-7, with 8 bases matching TRBD1. Germline V CDR1 and CDR2: MNHEY, SMNVEV (reference sequence). The junction had 8 bases not matched to a gene; V was cut back by 4 bases and J by 3 bases. The CDR3 is made up of 15 amino acids. This chain's CDR3 is CASSYSRTGFYEQYF. Written as DNA, the CDR3 is TGTGCCAGCAGTTATTCGCGGACAGGGTTCTACGAGCAGTACTTC.

The table lists this clone with a few counts. The V and J genes are TRBV7-9 and TRBJ1-2, with D hard to call. CDR1 is SEHNR, CDR2 FQNEAQ, per germline (reference sequence). Trimming left V 1 base short and J 7 bases short, with 10 bases between. The CDR3 runs to 13 residues. The CDR3 DNA follows: TGTGCCAGCAGCTTAGTTCCGGTGCCTGGCTACACCTTC. Residues: CASSLVPVPGYTF.